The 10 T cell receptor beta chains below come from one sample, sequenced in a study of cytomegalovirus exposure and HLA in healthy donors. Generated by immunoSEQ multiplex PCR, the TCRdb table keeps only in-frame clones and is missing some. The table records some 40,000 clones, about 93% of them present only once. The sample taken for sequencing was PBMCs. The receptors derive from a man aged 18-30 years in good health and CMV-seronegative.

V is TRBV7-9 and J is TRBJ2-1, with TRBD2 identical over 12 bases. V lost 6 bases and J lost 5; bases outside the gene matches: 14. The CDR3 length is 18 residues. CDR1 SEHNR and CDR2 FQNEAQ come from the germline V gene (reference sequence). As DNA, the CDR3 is TGTGCCAGCAGACCCCGGACTAGCGGGACTGGAAGGGACAATGAGCAGTTCTTC. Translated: CASRPRTSGTGRDNEQFF.

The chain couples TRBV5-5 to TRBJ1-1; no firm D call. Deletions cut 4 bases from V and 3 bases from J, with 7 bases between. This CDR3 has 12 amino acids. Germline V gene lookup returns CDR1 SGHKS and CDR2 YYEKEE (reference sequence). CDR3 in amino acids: CASSRAYTEAFF. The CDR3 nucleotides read TGTGCCAGCAGCCGCGCGTACACTGAAGCTTTCTTT.

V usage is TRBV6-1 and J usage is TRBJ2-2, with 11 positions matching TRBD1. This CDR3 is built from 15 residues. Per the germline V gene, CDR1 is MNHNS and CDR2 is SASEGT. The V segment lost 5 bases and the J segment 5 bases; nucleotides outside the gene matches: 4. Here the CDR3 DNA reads TGTGCCAGCAGTACCGGGACAGGGGGTACCGGGGAGCTGTTTTTT. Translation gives CASSTGTGGTGELFF.

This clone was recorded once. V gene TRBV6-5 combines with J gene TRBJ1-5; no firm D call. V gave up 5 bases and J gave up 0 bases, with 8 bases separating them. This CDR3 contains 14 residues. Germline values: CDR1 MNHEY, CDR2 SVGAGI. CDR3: CASSNSGSNQPQHF. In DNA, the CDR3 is TGTGCCAGCAGTAACAGCGGTAGCAATCAGCCCCAGCATTTT.

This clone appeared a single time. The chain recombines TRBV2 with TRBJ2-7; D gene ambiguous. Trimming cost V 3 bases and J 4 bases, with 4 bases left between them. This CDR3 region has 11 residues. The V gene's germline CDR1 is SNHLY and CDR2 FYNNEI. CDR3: CASSDMYEQYF. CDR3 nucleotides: TGTGCCAGCAGTGATATGTACGAGCAGTACTTC.

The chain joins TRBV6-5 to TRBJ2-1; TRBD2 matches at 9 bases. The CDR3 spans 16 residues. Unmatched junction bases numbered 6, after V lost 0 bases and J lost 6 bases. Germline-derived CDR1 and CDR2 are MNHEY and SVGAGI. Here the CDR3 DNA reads TGTGCCAGCAGTTACTCGACGGCGGGAGGGACCAATGAGCAGTTCTTC. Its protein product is CASSYSTAGGTNEQFF.

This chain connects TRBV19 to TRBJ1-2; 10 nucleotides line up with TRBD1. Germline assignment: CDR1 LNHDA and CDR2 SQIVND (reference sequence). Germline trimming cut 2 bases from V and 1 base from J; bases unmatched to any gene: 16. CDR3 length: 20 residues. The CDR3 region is CASSIKRGTGASGHNYGYTF. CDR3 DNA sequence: TGTGCCAGTAGTATAAAAAGAGGGACAGGGGCGTCGGGGCATAACTATGGCTACACCTTC.

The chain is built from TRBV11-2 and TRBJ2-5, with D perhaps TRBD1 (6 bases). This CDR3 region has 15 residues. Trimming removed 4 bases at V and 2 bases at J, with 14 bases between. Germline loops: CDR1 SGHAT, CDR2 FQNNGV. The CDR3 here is CASSSGQGIQETQYF. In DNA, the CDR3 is TGTGCCAGCAGCTCCGGCCAGGGGATACAAGAGACCCAGTACTTC.

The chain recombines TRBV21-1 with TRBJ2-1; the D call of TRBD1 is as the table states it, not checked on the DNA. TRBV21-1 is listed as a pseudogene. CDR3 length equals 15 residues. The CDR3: CASRTGHSSYNEQFF. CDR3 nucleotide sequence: TGTGCCAGCCGAACGGGACATAGCTCCTACAATGAGCAGTTCTTC.

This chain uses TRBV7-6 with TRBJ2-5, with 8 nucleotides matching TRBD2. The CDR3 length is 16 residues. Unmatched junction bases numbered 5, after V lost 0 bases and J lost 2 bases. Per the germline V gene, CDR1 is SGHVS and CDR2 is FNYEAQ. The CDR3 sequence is CASSLALGGGQETQYF. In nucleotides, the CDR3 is TGTGCCAGCAGCTTAGCCCTCGGGGGGGGTCAAGAGACCCAGTACTTC.